This entry describes one TCR beta chain. Its antigen is currently unknown. Trimming removed 3 bases from V and 5 bases from J; junction bases left unmatched: 4. CDR1 and CDR2 from the germline V gene are LNHNV and YYDKDF (reference sequence). The CDR3 is made up of 15 amino acids. The entry originates in a study of Ad26.COV2.S vaccination and SARS-CoV-2 variants. General study findings and limits: Estimates derived from TCR breadth and depth analyses may have underestimated total T cell responses. Recipients given vaccine exceeded placebo recipients in spike-specific TCR breadth.

Clones were sequenced by immunoSEQ multiplex PCR, and TCRdb holds only the in-frame ones, with some missing. The table has roughly 250,000 clones, about 83% seen once. Sample treatment: around 19 received Ad26.COV2.S at low or high dose, single or two shots; 5 received placebo; per-sample allocation not given. Sampling was performed 63 days after the first vaccine or placebo injection. Within Boston, the person who donated was an adult of 18-55 years. Expressing Wuhan-strain SARS-CoV-2 spike, an Ad26 vector served as the vaccine. This material consisted of peripheral blood, taken in a trial of Ad26.COV2.S vaccine versus placebo. The V call is TRBV15, the J call TRBJ2-1; 10 bases are a match to TRBD2. The origin of this receptor is a person between 18 and 65 years old who received the Ad26.COV2.S COVID-19 vaccine or a placebo. Here the CDR3 reads CATSSPSGRHNEQFF. CDR3 DNA sequence: TGTGCCACCAGCAGCCCTAGCGGGAGACACAATGAGCAGTTCTTC.